This TCR beta chain was retrieved from a study of T cell responses to AZD1222 COVID-19 vaccine. Study-level findings and limits: Targeting of unmutated variant regions was reportedly seen in nearly half of spike-specific TCRs.

This clone was observed a few times. The antigen is unknown. CDR1 is MNHEY and CDR2 is SVGAGI in the germline V gene. The CDR3 spans 14 residues. Germline trimming cut 6 bases from V and 9 bases from J; bases unmatched to any gene: 11. Here immunoSEQ multiplex PCR was the method, and the copy in TCRdb shows in-frame clones only, minus some. In the table there are approximately 200,000 clones, around 88% of which are singletons. The rearrangement joins TRBV6-5 to TRBJ1-1, with 9 bases that match TRBD1. The specimen comprised peripheral blood, sampled on day 0 of AZD1222 vaccination. This sequence originates from an adult in good health. The CDR3 DNA sequence: TGTGCCAGCAGACTGCAGGGACAGGGAACGAAAGCTTTCTTT. Protein: CASRLQGQGTKAFF.